This is a list of T cell receptor beta chains from one sample in a study of blood T cell repertoires in COVID-19. Method: immunoSEQ multiplex PCR; TCRdb's copy keeps in-frame clones and lacks some. The top ten hold 30% to 45% of the sample, which has some 87,000 clones, around 83% seen once. Sequencing was done on a sample of peripheral blood. The source is an elderly man with active or convalescent COVID-19. CDR3s include the opening cysteine and the closing phenylalanine or tryptophan. D genes are given only for firm matches. Size is stated for part of the rows, as once, few or many counts, or as a class when the clone is expanded.

cdr3_aa cdr3_nt v_call d_call j_call clone_size
CASSPRDNAGYTF TGTGCCAGCAGCCCCCGGGACAACGCTGGCTACACCTTC TRBV3-1/TRBV3-2 . TRBJ1-2 .
CASPFGLAGAGNEQFF TGTGCCAGCCCCTTCGGACTAGCGGGAGCAGGGAATGAGCAGTTCTTC TRBV21-1 . TRBJ2-1 .
CASSVGEGYEQYF TGTGCCAGCAGCGTTGGGGAGGGGTACGAGCAGTACTTC TRBV9 TRBD2 TRBJ2-7 .
CASSDSIGTGGGYTF TGTGCCAGCAGTGATAGTATTGGAACAGGGGGTGGCTACACCTTC TRBV2 TRBD1 TRBJ1-2 .
CASSVGGVGNQPQHF TGTGCCAGCAGCGTAGGGGGCGTTGGGAATCAGCCCCAGCATTTT TRBV9 . TRBJ1-5 .
CASILSGANVLTF TGTGCCAGCATTTTATCCGGGGCCAACGTCCTGACTTTC TRBV7-9 . TRBJ2-6 .
CASSLLWANTEAFF TGTGCCAGCAGCTTACTGTGGGCCAACACTGAAGCTTTCTTT TRBV7-6 . TRBJ1-1 .
CASSLLQAQGHNEQFF TGTGCCAGCAGCTTACTACAGGCGCAGGGGCATAATGAGCAGTTCTTC TRBV7-9 . TRBJ2-1 few
CASSEPGVYNSPLHF TGTGCCAGCAGTGAACCCGGGGTCTATAATTCACCCCTCCACTTT TRBV25-1 . TRBJ1-6 .
CASREDRNYEAFF TGTGCCAGCAGAGAGGACAGGAATTATGAAGCTTTCTTT TRBV2 TRBD1 TRBJ1-1 few
CASSLDPLGRPIDTF TGTGCCAGCAGCTTGGATCCCCTGGGCAGGCCTATCGACACCTTC TRBV5-8 . TRBJ1-2 .
CASTGRSTDTQYF TGTGCCAGTACGGGTCGAAGCACAGATACGCAGTATTTT TRBV19 . TRBJ2-3 once
CASSNGESGGNQPQHF TGTGCCAGCAGCAACGGGGAGTCAGGAGGGAATCAGCCCCAGCATTTT TRBV21-1 . TRBJ1-5 .
CAVSAGASNEQFF TGTGCCGTCTCAGCGGGAGCGTCCAATGAGCAGTTCTTC TRBV10-3 TRBD2 TRBJ2-1 .
CASSLQGFNSPLHF TGTGCCAGCAGTTTACAGGGATTTAATTCACCCCTCCACTTT TRBV6-5 . TRBJ1-6 .
CASSLVYSGNTIYF TGTGCCAGCAGCTTGGTGTACTCTGGAAACACCATATATTTT TRBV5-8 . TRBJ1-3 .
CASSQAYEQYF TGTGCCAGCAGCCAAGCTTACGAGCAGTACTTC TRBV3-1/TRBV3-2 . TRBJ2-7 .